These 6 T cell receptor beta chains share one sample of origin, sequenced in a study of blood T cell repertoires in COVID-19. Assay: immunoSEQ multiplex PCR; the TCRdb copy retains only in-frame clones and omits some. The top ten hold just under 2% of the sample, which has roughly 100,000 clones, less than 90% seen once. The sample comprised peripheral blood. Every receptor here comes from a man aged 65 to 79 with active or convalescent COVID-19.

V is TRBV7-9 and J is TRBJ1-1; D gene ambiguous. Germline lookup yields CDR1 SEHNR and CDR2 FQNEAQ (reference sequence). This CDR3 comprises 14 residues. V was clipped by 7 bases and J by 5 bases, with 17 bases between them. The CDR3 DNA reads TGTGCCAGCACCATAGGCCAGGATGGAACTGAAGCTTTCTTT. Amino acid sequence: CASTIGQDGTEAFF.

The gene calls are TRBV18 and TRBJ2-1; D is ambiguous. This CDR3 is 16 amino acids long. The V and J ends lost 0 bases and 0 bases respectively, with 9 bases between them. Germline CDR1 is KGHSH and CDR2 is LQKENI. The CDR3 loop is CASSPPRSSSYNEQFF. The CDR3 bases are TGTGCCAGCTCACCACCGAGGAGCAGCTCCTACAATGAGCAGTTCTTC.

This chain joins TRBV9 and TRBJ2-3; TRBD2 is a possible D gene (5 bases). Trimming took off 2 bases at V and 0 bases at J, with 16 bases between the two ends. Looked up from germline, CDR1 is SGDLS and CDR2 is YYNGEE. This CDR3 contains 17 residues. DNA of the CDR3: TGTGCCAGCAGCGTCGAGGGTGGGGTTAGAAGCACAGATACGCAGTATTTT. Protein sequence: CASSVEGGVRSTDTQYF.

This CDR3 is CASSPTDTYGYTF. CDR3 nucleotides: TGTGCCAGCAGTCCCACGGACACCTATGGCTACACCTTC. This sequence joins TRBV28 and TRBJ1-2; D perhaps matches TRBD1 (5 bases). Germline CDR1 reads MDHEN; CDR2 reads SYDVKM. V was pared by 5 bases and J by 4 bases, with 11 bases between. The CDR3 is 13 residues long.

The genes are TRBV6-5 and TRBJ1-2, with 8 bases fitting TRBD1. Per germline, CDR1 MNHEY and CDR2 SVGAGI. The CDR3 is 15 residues long. V lost 6 bases, J lost 4 bases, and 10 bases stayed unmatched. The CDR3 DNA sequence: TGTGCCAGCAGCTCACAGGGGGACCGGAGCTATGGCTACACCTTC. Amino acids: CASSSQGDRSYGYTF.

V usage is TRBV30 and J usage is TRBJ2-3; TRBD2 is a possible D gene (6 bases). Germline lookup yields CDR1 GTSNPN and CDR2 SVGIG (reference sequence). V gave up 3 bases and J gave up 2 bases, with 12 bases separating them. The CDR3 is 14 amino acids. CDR3 nucleotide sequence: TGTGCCTGGAGCGACGGGGGAATCACAGATACGCAGTATTTT. Translating it yields CAWSDGGITDTQYF. The entire variable domain, with the rest obtained from reference TRBV30 and TRBJ2-3, is as follows: SQTIHQWPATLVQPVGSPLSLECTVEGTSNPNLYWYRQAAGRGLQLLFYSVGIGQISSEVPQNLSASRPQDRQFILSSKKLLLSDSGFYLCAWSDGGITDTQYFGPGTRLTVL.